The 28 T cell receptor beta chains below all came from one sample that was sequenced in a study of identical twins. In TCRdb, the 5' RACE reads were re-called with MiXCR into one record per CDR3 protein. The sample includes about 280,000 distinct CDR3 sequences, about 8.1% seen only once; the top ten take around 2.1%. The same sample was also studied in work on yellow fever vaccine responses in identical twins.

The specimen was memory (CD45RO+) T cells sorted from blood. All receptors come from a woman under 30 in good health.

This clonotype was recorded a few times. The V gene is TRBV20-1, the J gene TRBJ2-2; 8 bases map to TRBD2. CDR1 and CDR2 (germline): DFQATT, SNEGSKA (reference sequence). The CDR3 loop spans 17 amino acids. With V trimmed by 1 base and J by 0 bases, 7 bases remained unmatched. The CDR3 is CSARGGSGAANTGELFF. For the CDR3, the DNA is TGCAGTGCTAGAGGTGGTAGCGGGGCTGCGAACACCGGGGAGCTGTTTTTT.

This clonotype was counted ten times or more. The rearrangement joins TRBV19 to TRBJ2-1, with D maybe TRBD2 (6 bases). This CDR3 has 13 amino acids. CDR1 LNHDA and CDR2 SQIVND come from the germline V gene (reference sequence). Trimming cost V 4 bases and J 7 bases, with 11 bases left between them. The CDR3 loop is CASSTVRGNEQFF. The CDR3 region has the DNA TGTGCCAGTAGTACAGTACGGGGGAATGAGCAGTTCTTC.

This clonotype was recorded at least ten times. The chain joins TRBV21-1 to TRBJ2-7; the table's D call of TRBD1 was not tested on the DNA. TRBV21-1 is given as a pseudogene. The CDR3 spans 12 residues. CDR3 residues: CASSKEGDEQYF. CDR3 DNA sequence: TGTGCCAGCAGCAAAGAAGGGGACGAGCAGTACTTC.

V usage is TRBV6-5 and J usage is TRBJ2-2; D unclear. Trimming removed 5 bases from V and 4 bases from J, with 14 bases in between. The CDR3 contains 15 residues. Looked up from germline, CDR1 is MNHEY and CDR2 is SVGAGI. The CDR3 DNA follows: TGTGCCAGCAGTCACCCTAGGCTCGGCACCGGGGAGCTGTTTTTT. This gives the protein CASSHPRLGTGELFF.

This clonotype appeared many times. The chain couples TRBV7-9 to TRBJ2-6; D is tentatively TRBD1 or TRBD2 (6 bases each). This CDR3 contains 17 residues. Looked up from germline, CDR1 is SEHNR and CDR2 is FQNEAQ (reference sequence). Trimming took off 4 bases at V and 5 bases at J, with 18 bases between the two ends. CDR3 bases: TGTGCCAGCAGCTCACCAACCGGGGGCGCCAGGGCCAACGTCCTGACTTTC. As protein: CASSSPTGGARANVLTF.

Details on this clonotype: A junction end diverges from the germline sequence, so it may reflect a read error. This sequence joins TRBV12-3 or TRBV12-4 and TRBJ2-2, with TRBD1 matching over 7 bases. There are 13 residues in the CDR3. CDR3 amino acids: CASLDRNAGELFF. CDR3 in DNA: TGTGCCAGCCTGGACAGGAACGCCGGGGAGCTGTTTTTT.

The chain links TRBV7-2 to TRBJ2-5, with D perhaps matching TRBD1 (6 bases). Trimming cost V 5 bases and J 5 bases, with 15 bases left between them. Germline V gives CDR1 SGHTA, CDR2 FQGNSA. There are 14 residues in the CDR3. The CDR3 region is CASSPPTGRETQYF. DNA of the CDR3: TGTGCCAGCAGCCCACCCACAGGGCGGGAGACCCAGTACTTC.

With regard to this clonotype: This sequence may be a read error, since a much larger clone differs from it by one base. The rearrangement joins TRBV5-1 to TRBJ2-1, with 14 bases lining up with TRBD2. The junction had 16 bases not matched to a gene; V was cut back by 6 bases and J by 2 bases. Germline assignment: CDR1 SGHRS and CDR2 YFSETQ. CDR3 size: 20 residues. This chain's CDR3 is CASMRTSGRTTYYPYNEQFF. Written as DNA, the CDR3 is TGCGCCAGCATGAGGACTAGCGGGAGGACCACCTATTACCCCTACAATGAGCAGTTCTTC.

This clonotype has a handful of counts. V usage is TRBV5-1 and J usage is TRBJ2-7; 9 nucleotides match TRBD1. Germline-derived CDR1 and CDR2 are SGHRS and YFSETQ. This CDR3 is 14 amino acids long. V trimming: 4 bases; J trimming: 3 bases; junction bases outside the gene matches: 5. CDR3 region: CASSVGTGIYEQYF. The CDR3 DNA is TGCGCCAGCAGCGTCGGGACAGGGATCTACGAGCAGTACTTC.

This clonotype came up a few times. CDR3 loop: CASSYLAGAPYNEQFF. DNA for the CDR3: TGTGCCAGCAGCTATTTAGCGGGAGCGCCTTACAATGAGCAGTTCTTC. The chain uses TRBV13 and TRBJ2-1; TRBD2 aligns across 9 bases. The V segment lost 4 bases and the J segment 4 bases; nucleotides outside the gene matches: 8. The germline gives CDR1 PRHDT, CDR2 FYEKMQ (reference sequence). This CDR3 has 16 residues.

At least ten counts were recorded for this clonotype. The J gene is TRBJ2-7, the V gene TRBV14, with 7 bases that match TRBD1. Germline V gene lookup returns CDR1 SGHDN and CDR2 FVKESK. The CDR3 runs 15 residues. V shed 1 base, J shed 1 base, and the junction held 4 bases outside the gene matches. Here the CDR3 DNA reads TGTGCCAGCAGCCAAGGCAGGGGGTATTCCTACGAGCAGTACTTC. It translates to CASSQGRGYSYEQYF.

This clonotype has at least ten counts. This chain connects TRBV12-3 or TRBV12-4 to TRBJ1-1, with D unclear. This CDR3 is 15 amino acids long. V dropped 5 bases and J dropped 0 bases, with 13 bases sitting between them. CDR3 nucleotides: TGTGCCAGCAGTGAGATGATAGGGATGAACACTGAAGCTTTCTTT. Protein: CASSEMIGMNTEAFF.

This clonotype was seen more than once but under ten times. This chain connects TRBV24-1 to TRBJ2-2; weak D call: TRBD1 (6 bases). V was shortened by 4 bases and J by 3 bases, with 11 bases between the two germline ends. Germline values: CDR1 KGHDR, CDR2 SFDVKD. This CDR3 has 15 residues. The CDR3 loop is CATSEQGVDTGELFF. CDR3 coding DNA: TGTGCCACCAGTGAACAGGGAGTGGACACCGGGGAGCTGTTTTTT.

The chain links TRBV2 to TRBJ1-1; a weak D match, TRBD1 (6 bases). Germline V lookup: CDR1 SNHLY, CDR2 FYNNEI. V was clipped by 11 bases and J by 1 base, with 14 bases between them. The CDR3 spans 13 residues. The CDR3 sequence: CALPGGGNTEAFF. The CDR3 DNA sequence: TGTGCCCTACCGGGAGGGGGGAACACTGAAGCTTTCTTT.

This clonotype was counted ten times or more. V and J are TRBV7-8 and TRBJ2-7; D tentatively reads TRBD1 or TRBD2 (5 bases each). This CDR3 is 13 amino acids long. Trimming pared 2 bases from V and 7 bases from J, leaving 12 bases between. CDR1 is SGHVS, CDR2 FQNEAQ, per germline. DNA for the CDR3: TGTGCCAGCAGCTTACTCGGGGCCGGAGAGCAGTACGTC. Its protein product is CASSLLGAGEQYV.

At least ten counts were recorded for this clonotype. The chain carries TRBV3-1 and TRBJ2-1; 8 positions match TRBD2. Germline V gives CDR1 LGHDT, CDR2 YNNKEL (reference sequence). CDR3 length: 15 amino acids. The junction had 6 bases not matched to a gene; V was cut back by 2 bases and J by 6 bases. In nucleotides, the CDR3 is TGTGCCAGCAGCCAACGGGGGGGCCTGGGCAATGAGCAGTTCTTC. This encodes CASSQRGGLGNEQFF.

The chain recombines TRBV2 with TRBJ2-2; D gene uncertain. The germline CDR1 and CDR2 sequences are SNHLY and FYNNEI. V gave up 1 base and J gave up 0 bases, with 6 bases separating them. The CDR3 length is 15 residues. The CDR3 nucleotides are TGTGCCAGCAGTGAAGGTCCAGCGAACACCGGGGAGCTGTTTTTT. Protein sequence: CASSEGPANTGELFF.

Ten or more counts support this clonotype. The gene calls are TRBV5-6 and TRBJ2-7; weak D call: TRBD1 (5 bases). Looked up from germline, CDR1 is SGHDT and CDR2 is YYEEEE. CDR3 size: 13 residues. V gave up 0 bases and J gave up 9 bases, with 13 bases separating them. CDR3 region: CASSLAFRVGQYF. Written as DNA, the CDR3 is TGTGCCAGCAGCTTGGCGTTCAGGGTTGGGCAGTACTTC.

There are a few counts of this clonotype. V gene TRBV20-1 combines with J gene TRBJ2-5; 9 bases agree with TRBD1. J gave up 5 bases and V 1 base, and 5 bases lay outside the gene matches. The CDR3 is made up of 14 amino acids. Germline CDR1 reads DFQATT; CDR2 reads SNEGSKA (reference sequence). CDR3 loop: CSARATGGRETQYF. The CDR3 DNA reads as TGCAGTGCTAGAGCGACAGGGGGGAGGGAGACCCAGTACTTC.

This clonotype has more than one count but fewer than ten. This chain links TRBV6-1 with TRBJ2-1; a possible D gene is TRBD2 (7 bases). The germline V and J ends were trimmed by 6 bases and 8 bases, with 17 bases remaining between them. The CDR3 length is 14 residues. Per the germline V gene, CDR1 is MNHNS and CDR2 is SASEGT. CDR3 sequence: CASSLWWEGDEQFF. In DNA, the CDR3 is TGTGCCAGCAGCCTATGGTGGGAGGGGGATGAGCAGTTCTTC.

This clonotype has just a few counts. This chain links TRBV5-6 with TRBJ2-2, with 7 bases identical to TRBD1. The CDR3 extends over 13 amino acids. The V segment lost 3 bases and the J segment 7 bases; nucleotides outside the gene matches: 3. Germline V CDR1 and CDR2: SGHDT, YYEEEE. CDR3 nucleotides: TGTGCCAGCAGCTGGGACAGCCTCGGGGAGCTGTTTTTT. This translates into CASSWDSLGELFF.

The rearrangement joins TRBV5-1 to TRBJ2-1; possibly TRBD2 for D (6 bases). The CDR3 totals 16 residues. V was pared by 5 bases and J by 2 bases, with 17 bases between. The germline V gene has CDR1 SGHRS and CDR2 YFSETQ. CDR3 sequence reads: CASSTNTGGTYNEQFF. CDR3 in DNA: TGCGCCAGCAGTACTAACACCGGGGGAACCTACAATGAGCAGTTCTTC. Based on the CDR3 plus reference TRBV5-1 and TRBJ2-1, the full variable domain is KAGVTQTPRYLIKTRGQQVTLSCSPISGHRSVSWYQQTPGQGLQFLFEYFSETQRNKGNFPGRFSGRQFSNSRSEMNVSTLELGDSALYLCASSTNTGGTYNEQFFGPGTRLTVL.

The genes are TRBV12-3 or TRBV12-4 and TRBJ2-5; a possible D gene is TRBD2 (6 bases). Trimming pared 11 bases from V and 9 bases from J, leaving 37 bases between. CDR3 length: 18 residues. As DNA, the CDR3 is TGTGCCTTCAGCGCCGCGGGGTGGAATAACGGTTTGAATGGGGCCCAGTACTTC. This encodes CAFSAAGWNNGLNGAQYF.

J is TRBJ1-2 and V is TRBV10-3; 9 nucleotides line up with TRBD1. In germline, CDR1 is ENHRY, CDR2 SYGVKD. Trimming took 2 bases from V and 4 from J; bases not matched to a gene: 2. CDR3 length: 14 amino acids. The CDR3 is CAISEKGQGYGYTF. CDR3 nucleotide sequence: TGTGCCATCAGTGAGAAGGGACAGGGCTATGGCTACACCTTC.

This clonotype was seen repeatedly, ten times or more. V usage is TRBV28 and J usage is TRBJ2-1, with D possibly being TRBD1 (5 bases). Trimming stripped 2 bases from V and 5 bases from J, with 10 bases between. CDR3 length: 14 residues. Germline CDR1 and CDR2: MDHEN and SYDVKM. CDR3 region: CASSLPTVDNEQFF. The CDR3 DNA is TGTGCCAGCAGTTTACCGACAGTGGACAATGAGCAGTTCTTC.

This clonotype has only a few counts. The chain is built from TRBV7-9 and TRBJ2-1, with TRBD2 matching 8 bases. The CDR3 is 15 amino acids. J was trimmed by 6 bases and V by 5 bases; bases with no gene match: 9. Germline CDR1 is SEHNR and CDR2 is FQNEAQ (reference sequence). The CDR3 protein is CASSPPSGSRNEQFF. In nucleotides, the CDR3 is TGTGCCAGCAGCCCTCCAAGCGGGAGCCGCAATGAGCAGTTCTTC.

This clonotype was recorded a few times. The CDR3 here is CASSPWTGVETQYF. CDR3 nucleotides: TGTGCCAGCAGCCCCTGGACAGGGGTAGAGACCCAGTACTTC. This chain links TRBV7-9 with TRBJ2-5; 9 bases are shared with TRBD1. Germline V CDR1 and CDR2: SEHNR, FQNEAQ (reference sequence). This CDR3 comprises 14 residues. With 5 bases clipped from V and 4 bases from J, the junction kept 5 bases outside the gene matches.

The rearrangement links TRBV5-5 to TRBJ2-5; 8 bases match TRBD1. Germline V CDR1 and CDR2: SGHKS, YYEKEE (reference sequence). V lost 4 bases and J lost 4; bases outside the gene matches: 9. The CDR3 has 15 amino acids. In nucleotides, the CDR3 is TGTGCCAGCAGCCCCCAGACAGGGGCGGCAGAGACCCAGTACTTC. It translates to CASSPQTGAAETQYF.